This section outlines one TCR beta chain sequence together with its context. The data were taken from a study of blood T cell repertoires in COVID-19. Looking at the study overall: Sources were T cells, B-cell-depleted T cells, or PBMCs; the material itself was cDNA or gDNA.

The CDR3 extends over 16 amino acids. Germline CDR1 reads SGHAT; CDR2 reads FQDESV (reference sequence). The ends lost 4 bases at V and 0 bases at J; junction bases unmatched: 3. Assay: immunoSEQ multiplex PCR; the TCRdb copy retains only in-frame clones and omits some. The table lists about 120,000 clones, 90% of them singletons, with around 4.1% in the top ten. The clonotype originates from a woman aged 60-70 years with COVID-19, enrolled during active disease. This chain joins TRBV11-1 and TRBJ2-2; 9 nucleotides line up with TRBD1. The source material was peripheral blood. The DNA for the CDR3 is TGTGCCAGCAGCTCTCGGGACAGGGCGAACACCGGGGAGCTGTTTTTT. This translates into CASSSRDRANTGELFF.